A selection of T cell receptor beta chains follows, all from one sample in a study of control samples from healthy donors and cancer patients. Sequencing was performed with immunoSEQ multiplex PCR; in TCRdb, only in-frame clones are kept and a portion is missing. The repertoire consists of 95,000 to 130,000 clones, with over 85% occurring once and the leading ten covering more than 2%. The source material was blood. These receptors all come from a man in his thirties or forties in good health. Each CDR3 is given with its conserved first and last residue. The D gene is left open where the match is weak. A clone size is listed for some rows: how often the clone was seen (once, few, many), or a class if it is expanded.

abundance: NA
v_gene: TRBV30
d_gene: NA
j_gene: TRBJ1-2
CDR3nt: TGTGCCTGGATTCAGACAGCAAACTATGGCTACACCTTC
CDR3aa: CAWIQTANYGYTF

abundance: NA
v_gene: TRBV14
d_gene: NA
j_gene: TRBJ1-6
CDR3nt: TGTGCCAGCAGCCAAGATAGGGTAGAGACAATAGCGGCACCCCTCCACTTT
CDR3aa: CASSQDRVETIAAPLHF

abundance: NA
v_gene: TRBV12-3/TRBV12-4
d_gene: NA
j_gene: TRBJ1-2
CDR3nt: TGTGCCAGCAGTTTCCAGGCGTCGGAAGGCTACACCTTC
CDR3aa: CASSFQASEGYTF

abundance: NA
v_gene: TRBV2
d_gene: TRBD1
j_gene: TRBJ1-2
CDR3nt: TGTGCCAGCAGCGGGACAGGGGCAAACTATGGCTACACCTTC
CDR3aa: CASSGTGANYGYTF

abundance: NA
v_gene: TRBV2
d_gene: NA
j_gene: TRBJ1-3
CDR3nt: TGTGCCAGCAGTATCGGACCGAGCTCTGGAAACACCATATATTTT
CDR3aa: CASSIGPSSGNTIYF

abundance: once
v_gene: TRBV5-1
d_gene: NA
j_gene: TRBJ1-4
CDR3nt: TGCGCCAGCAGCTTGATGGGGACACATACAACTAATGAAAAACTGTTTTTT
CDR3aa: CASSLMGTHTTNEKLFF

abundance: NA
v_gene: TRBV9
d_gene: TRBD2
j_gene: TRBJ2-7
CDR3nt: TGTGCCAGCAGCCCCGCCGCGGGGGGTCCTTCCTACGAGCAGTACTTC
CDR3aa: CASSPAAGGPSYEQYF

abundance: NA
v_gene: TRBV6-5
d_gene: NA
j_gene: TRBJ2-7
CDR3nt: TGTGCCAGCAGCCCCGGGACGGGCCCCTACGAGCAGTACTTC
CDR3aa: CASSPGTGPYEQYF

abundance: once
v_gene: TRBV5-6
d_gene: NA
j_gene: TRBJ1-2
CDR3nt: TGTGCCAGCAGCTTGGTCCAGGGATACGGCTACACCTTC
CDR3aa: CASSLVQGYGYTF

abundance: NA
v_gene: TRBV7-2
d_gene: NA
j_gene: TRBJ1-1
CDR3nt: TGTGCCAGCAGCCCCCACAGGGAGGGCACTGAAGCTTTCTTT
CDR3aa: CASSPHREGTEAFF

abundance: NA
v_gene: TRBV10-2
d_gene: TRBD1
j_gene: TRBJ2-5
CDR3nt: TGCGCCAGCAGTGAGTTTACCGGGACAGGGATGGAGACCCAGTACTTC
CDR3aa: CASSEFTGTGMETQYF

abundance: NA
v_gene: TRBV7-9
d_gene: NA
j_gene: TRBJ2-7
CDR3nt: TGTGCCAGCAGCTTAGTACAGGGCCACGAGCAGTACTTC
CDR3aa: CASSLVQGHEQYF

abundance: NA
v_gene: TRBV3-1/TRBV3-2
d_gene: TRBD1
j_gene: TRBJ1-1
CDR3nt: TGTGCCAGCAGCCCCCTCGGGACAGCGAACACTGAAGCTTTCTTT
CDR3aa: CASSPLGTANTEAFF

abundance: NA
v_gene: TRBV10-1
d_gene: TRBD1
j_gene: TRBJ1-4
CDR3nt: TGCGCCGGGGGACAGGGACCTAATGAAAAACTGTTTTTT
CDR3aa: CAGGQGPNEKLFF

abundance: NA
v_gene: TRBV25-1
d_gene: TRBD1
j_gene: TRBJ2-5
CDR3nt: TGTGCCAGCAGTGAGAGGGGGCTTCCCGCAGAGACCCAGTACTTC
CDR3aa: CASSERGLPAETQYF

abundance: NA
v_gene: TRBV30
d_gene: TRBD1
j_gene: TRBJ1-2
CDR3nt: TGTGCCTGGAGTGATCCCGGGACAGGGGGTGGCTACACCTTC
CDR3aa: CAWSDPGTGGGYTF

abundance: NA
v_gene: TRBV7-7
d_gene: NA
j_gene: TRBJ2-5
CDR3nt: TGTGCCAGCAGCTTAGTTGGAGGGTTGGGTATGGTAGAGACCCAGTACTTC
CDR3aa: CASSLVGGLGMVETQYF

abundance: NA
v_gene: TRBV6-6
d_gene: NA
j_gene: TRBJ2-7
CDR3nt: TGTGCCAGCAGTTACCGGGACAAGCCCTACGAGCAGTACTTC
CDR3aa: CASSYRDKPYEQYF

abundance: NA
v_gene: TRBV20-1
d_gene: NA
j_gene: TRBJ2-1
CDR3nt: TGCAGTGCTAGTCCCGAGGATGAGCAGTTCTTC
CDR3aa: CSASPEDEQFF

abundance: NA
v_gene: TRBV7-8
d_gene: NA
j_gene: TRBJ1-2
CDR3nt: TGTGCCAGCAGCTTAGTGGCGAGGGGCGATCCTAACTATGGCTACACCTTC
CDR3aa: CASSLVARGDPNYGYTF

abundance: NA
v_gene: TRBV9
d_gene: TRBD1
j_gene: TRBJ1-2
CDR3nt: TGTGCCAGCAGCTTAGGACAGGCTATTAACTATGGCTACACCTTC
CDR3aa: CASSLGQAINYGYTF

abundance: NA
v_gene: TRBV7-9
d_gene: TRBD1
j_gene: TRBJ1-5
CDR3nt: TGTGCCAGCAGTTCCGAACAGGGGAGGAATCAGCCCCAGCATTTT
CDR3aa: CASSSEQGRNQPQHF

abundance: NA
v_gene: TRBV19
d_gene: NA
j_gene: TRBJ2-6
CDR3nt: TGTGCCAGTAGTATCGTCAGCTCTGGGGCCAACGTCCTGACTTTC
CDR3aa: CASSIVSSGANVLTF

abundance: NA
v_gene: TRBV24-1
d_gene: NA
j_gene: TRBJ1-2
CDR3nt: TGTGCCACCAGTGGCCCGGGTACGCGCTTGGATGGCTACACCTTC
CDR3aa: CATSGPGTRLDGYTF

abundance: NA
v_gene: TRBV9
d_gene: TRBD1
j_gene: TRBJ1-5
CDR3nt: TGTGCCAGCAGCATACAGGGGTCCGATCAGCCCCAGCATTTT
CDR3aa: CASSIQGSDQPQHF

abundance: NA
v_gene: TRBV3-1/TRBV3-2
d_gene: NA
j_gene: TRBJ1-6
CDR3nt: TGTGCCAGCAGCCGCCGGGGGGGATCGAGCTCCTATAATTCACCCCTCCACTTT
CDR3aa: CASSRRGGSSSYNSPLHF

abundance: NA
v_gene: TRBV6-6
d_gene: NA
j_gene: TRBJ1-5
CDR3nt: TGTGCCAGCAGTTACGAGGGACGGGGGGCTTTCCAGCCCCAGCATTTT
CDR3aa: CASSYEGRGAFQPQHF

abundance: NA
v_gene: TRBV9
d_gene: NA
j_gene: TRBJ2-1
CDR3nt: TGTGCCAGCAGCCCCCTCCTAGCTAGAGCCTACAATGAGCAGTTCTTC
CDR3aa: CASSPLLARAYNEQFF

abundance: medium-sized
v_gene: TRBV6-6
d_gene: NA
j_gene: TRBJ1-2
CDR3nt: TGTGCCAGCAGTCAATCCATCTTGAGCCCCCCTTCGGGCTATGGCTACACCTTC
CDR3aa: CASSQSILSPPSGYGYTF

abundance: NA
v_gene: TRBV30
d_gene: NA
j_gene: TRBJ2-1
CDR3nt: TGTGCATCCGCCGCGGGGTGGGATGAGCAGTTCTTC
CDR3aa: CASAAGWDEQFF

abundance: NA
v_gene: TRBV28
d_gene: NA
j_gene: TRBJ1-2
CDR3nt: TGTGCCAGCACGACAGGACGCTATGGCTACACCTTC
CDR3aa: CASTTGRYGYTF

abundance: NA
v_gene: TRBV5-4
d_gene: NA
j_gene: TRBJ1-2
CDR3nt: TGTGCCAGCAGCGGAGCCCAGGGCTATGGCTACACCTTC
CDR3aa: CASSGAQGYGYTF

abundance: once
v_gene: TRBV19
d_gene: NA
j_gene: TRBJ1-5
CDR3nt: TGTGCCAGTAGTATAGGGTCCGGGGGCGCCCCTGGGCAGCCCCAGCATTTT
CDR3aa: CASSIGSGGAPGQPQHF

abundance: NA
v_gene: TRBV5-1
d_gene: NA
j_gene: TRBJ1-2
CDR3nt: TGCGCCAGCAGCTTTACCCCCGCGGCGTCTTATGGCTACACCTTC
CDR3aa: CASSFTPAASYGYTF

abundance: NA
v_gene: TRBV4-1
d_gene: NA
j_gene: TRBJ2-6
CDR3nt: TGCGCCAGCAGCCAACGCAGGGTACCTGGGGCCAACGTCCTGACTTTC
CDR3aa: CASSQRRVPGANVLTF

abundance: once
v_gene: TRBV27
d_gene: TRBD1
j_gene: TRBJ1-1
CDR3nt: TGTGCCAGCAGTCCACCAGGGGGGATGAACACTGAAGCTTTCTTT
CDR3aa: CASSPPGGMNTEAFF

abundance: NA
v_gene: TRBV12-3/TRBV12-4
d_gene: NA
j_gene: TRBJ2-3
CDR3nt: TGTGCCAGCAGTATCAAGGATACGCAGTATTTT
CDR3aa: CASSIKDTQYF

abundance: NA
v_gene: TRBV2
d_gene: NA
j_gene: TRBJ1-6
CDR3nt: TGTGCCAGCAACCCCCAGGGAGGGAATTCACCCCTCCACTTT
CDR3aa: CASNPQGGNSPLHF

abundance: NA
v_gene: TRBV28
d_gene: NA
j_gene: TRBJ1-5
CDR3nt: TGTGCCAGCAGTTTGGTCGGGGAGCCCCAGCATTTT
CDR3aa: CASSLVGEPQHF

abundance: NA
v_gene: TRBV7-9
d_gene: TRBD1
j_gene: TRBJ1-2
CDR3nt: TGTGCCAGCAGCTTAGGGCAGGGGGCTAACTATGGCTACACCTTC
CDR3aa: CASSLGQGANYGYTF

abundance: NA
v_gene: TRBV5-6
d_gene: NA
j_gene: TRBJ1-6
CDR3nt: TGTGCCAGCAGCTTGAGCTGGGGTTCTACCCTCCACTTT
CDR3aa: CASSLSWGSTLHF

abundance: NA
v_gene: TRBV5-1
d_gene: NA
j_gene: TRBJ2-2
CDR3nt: TGCGCCAGCAGCTTGGCCCCGCCCGGGTGGGACACCGGGGAGCTGTTTTTT
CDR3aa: CASSLAPPGWDTGELFF

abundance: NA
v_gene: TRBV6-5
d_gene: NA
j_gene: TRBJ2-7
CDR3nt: TGTGCCAGCAGTACTTTTAGCTCCTACGAGCAGTACTTC
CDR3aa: CASSTFSSYEQYF

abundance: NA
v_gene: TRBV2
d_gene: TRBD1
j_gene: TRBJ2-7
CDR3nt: TGTGCCAGCAAGCAGGGGGCGGGGGAGCAGTACTTC
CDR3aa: CASKQGAGEQYF

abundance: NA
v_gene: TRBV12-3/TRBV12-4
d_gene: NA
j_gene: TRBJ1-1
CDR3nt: TGTGCCAGCAGTTTGTCAGCAAACACTGAAGCTTTCTTT
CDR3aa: CASSLSANTEAFF

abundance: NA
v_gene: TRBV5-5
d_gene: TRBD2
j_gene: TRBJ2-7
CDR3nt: TGTGCCAGCAGCGCCAGGGGGGCTAGCGGGGACACCTACGAGCAGTACTTC
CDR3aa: CASSARGASGDTYEQYF

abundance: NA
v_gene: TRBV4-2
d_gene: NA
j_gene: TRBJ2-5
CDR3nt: TGTGCCAGCAGCCAAGATCTAGGGCTCGCGCAAGAGACCCAGTACTTC
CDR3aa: CASSQDLGLAQETQYF

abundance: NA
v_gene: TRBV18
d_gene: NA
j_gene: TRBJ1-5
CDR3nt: TGTGCCAGCTCACTAGACAGCATAGGGCCCCAGCATTTT
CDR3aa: CASSLDSIGPQHF

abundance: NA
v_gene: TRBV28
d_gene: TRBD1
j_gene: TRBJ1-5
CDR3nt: TGTGCCAGCAGCCCTCGAAACGACAGGGGCAATCAGCCCCAGCATTTT
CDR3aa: CASSPRNDRGNQPQHF

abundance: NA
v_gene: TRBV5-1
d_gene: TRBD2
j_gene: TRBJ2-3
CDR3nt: TGCGCCAGCACCCCCTCGGGGACTAGCGGGGGGGAAGCAGATACGCAGTATTTT
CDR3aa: CASTPSGTSGGEADTQYF

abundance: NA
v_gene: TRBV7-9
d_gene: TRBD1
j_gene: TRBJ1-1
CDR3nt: TGTGCCAGCAGCTTACGGGACAGGCTGTCTGAAGCTTTCTTT
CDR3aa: CASSLRDRLSEAFF

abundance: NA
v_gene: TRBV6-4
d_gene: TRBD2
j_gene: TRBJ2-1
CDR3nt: TGTGCCAGCAGTGACTCGGGGGGGGACTACAATGAGCAGTTCTTC
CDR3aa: CASSDSGGDYNEQFF